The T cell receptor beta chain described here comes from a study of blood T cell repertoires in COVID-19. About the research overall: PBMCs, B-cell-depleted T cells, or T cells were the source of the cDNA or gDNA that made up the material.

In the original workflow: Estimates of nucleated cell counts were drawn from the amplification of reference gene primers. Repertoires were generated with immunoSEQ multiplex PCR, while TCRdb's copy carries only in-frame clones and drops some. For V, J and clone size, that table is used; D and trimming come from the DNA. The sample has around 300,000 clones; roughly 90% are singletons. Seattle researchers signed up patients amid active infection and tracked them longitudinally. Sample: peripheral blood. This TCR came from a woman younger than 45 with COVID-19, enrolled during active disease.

The CDR3 bases are TGCGCCAGCAGTGACTATGGGGGGGTTAACTATGGCTACACCTTC. Amino acids: CASSDYGGVNYGYTF. The gene calls are TRBV10-2 and TRBJ1-2; D might be TRBD1 (5 bases). The CDR3 loop spans 15 amino acids. CDR1 is WSHSY and CDR2 is SAAADI in the germline V gene. Trimming removed 3 bases from V and 1 base from J, with 12 bases in between.